These 27 T cell receptor beta chains share one sample of origin, sequenced in a study of T cell changes during pregnancy in multiple sclerosis. Some clones are missing from TCRdb's copy, which holds only in-frame ones; the method was immunoSEQ multiplex PCR. The sample includes some 60,000 clones, approximately 90% of them seen just once. This specimen was peripheral blood, taken in the second trimester of pregnancy. The receptors shown here come from a female donor with multiple sclerosis, enrolled in a pregnancy study.

This clone was counted between two and nine times. The V gene is TRBV18, the J gene TRBJ2-1, with D possibly TRBD1 on 6 matching bases. Trimming left V 3 bases short and J 4 bases short, with 16 bases between. Per germline, CDR1 KGHSH and CDR2 LQKENI. This CDR3 is built from 16 residues. Here the CDR3 reads CASSPPWGDRYNEQFF. The CDR3 DNA reads as TGTGCCAGCTCACCTCCCTGGGGTGACAGGTACAATGAGCAGTTCTTC.

The chain has TRBV5-1 and TRBJ2-2; TRBD2 might be the D (5 bases). The V and J ends lost 7 bases and 4 bases respectively, with 17 bases between them. The CDR3 runs 15 residues. CDR1 is SGHRS and CDR2 is YFSETQ in the germline V gene. The CDR3 nucleotides read TGCGCCAGCGGACCAACTAGGTCAGGCACCGGGGAGCTGTTTTTT. This codes for CASGPTRSGTGELFF.

V is TRBV4-1 and J is TRBJ2-1; TRBD1 is a possible D gene (5 bases). Looked up from germline, CDR1 is MGHRA and CDR2 is YSYEKL. This CDR3 contains 18 residues. The germline V and J ends were trimmed by 4 bases and 5 bases, with 24 bases remaining between them. DNA for the CDR3: TGCGCCAGCAGCCCCCTGGGGCCTAAGTCCCTCAGGGACAATGAGCAGTTCTTC. This codes for CASSPLGPKSLRDNEQFF.

This chain connects TRBV19 to TRBJ1-2, with D tentatively TRBD1 (6 bases). CDR3 length: 13 residues. Germline V CDR1 and CDR2: LNHDA, SQIVND (reference sequence). Trimming took off 7 bases at V and 4 bases at J, with 13 bases between the two ends. This CDR3 is CASTPGRGYGYTF. In DNA form, the CDR3 reads TGTGCCAGTACCCCCGGCAGGGGCTATGGCTACACCTTC.

V usage is TRBV5-4 and J usage is TRBJ2-3, with 11 positions matching TRBD1. With V trimmed by 7 bases and J by 3 bases, 7 bases remained unmatched. The CDR3 is made up of 15 amino acids. Germline V gene data show CDR1 as SGHNT and CDR2 as YYREEE (reference sequence). The CDR3 sequence: CASGGTGGGTDTQYF. In DNA, the CDR3 is TGTGCCAGCGGGGGGACAGGGGGAGGGACAGATACGCAGTATTTT.

About this clone itself: The sample has other DNA sequences that encode this CDR3 too. The chain links TRBV14 to TRBJ1-1, with unresolved D. This CDR3 spans 13 amino acids. Germline CDR1 reads SGHDN; CDR2 reads FVKESK. Trimming stripped 1 base from V and 1 base from J, with 4 bases between. Written as DNA, the CDR3 is TGTGCCAGCAGCCAAGGCGCGAACACTGAAGCTTTCTTT. Protein sequence: CASSQGANTEAFF.

The V call is TRBV6-1, the J call TRBJ1-2, with TRBD1 matching over 8 bases. CDR3 length: 13 amino acids. The V gene's germline CDR1 is MNHNS and CDR2 SASEGT. The V segment lost 6 bases and the J segment 4 bases; nucleotides outside the gene matches: 4. Here the CDR3 reads CASSRDRIYGYTF. CDR3 nucleotide sequence: TGTGCCAGCAGCCGGGACAGGATCTATGGCTACACCTTC.

This chain uses TRBV28 with TRBJ1-3; D remains ambiguous. Trimming removed 5 bases at V and 4 bases at J, with 15 bases between. Germline V gene sequence: CDR1 MDHEN, CDR2 SYDVKM. The CDR3 contains 15 residues. The DNA of the CDR3 is TGTGCCAGCAGTGTCGATTGGGCCGAGGGAAACACCATATATTTT. It codes for CASSVDWAEGNTIYF.

The chain employs TRBV7-2 and TRBJ2-7, with 7 bases identical to TRBD2. The CDR3 totals 14 residues. Trimming cost V 5 bases and J 2 bases; bases outside gene matches: 6. Germline CDR1 and CDR2: SGHTA and FQGNSA. Here the CDR3 reads CASSPSGLAYEQYF. The DNA for the CDR3 is TGTGCCAGCAGCCCATCCGGACTAGCCTACGAGCAGTACTTC.

The V call is TRBV5-1, the J call TRBJ2-2, with 8 nucleotides matching TRBD2. The CDR3 spans 16 residues. Trimming took 3 bases from V and 3 from J; bases not matched to a gene: 7. The germline gives CDR1 SGHRS, CDR2 YFSETQ. The CDR3 region is CASSSGGRLYTGELFF. The CDR3, as DNA: TGCGCCAGCAGCTCGGGGGGGCGTCTATACACCGGGGAGCTGTTTTTT.

In DNA, the CDR3 is TGTGCCAGCAGTTACTCGGCGGGTCCTAACTATGGCTACACCTTC. It encodes CASSYSAGPNYGYTF. The V call is TRBV6-6, the J call TRBJ1-2; no clear D. CDR1 is MNHNY and CDR2 is SVGAGI in the germline V gene (reference sequence). With 0 bases removed from V and 0 bases from J, the gap between germline ends came to 8 bases. This CDR3 is built from 15 residues.

The chain couples TRBV7-6 to TRBJ2-7; 10 nucleotides match TRBD1. V lost 1 base to trimming and J lost 5 bases; unmatched junction nucleotides: 5. Germline V CDR1 and CDR2: SGHVS, FNYEAQ. The CDR3 runs to 15 residues. The CDR3 region is CASSLGDRGYDEQYF. The CDR3, as DNA: TGTGCCAGCAGCTTAGGGGACAGGGGTTACGACGAGCAGTACTTC.

V is TRBV5-6 and J is TRBJ2-6; no clear D gene. The CDR3 runs to 17 residues. Trimming removed 3 bases from V and 0 bases from J, with 13 bases in between. In germline, CDR1 is SGHDT, CDR2 YYEEEE. This CDR3 reads CASSSPGQFSGANVLTF. The CDR3, as DNA: TGTGCCAGCAGCTCCCCGGGTCAGTTCTCTGGGGCCAACGTCCTGACTTTC.

The chain's CDR3 is CASSTGTYGYTF. Here the CDR3 DNA reads TGTGCCAGCAGCACGGGAACCTATGGCTACACCTTC. The chain recombines TRBV13 with TRBJ1-2; the D is unclear. The CDR3 extends over 12 amino acids. Per the germline V gene, CDR1 is PRHDT and CDR2 is FYEKMQ (reference sequence). V was pared by 5 bases and J by 4 bases, with 8 bases between.

This chain connects TRBV27 to TRBJ2-1, with D tentatively TRBD1 (6 bases). CDR3 length equals 17 residues. Deletions cut 4 bases from V and 2 bases from J, with 18 bases between. The germline gives CDR1 MNHEY, CDR2 SMNVEV (reference sequence). CDR3 DNA sequence: TGTGCCAGCAGTTCCCCTTTTTTGAAGGGGGCCTACAATGAGCAGTTCTTC. It encodes CASSSPFLKGAYNEQFF.

The chain carries TRBV30 and TRBJ2-7; TRBD2 might be the D (5 bases). Trimming took 3 bases from V and 0 from J, leaving 12 bases between them. Germline CDR1 reads GTSNPN; CDR2 reads SVGIG (reference sequence). The CDR3 sequence is 14 residues long. CDR3 amino acids: CAWREKGDSYEQYF. The CDR3 region has the DNA TGTGCCTGGAGGGAAAAGGGAGACTCCTACGAGCAGTACTTC. Filled out from reference TRBV30 and TRBJ2-7, the complete variable domain reads SQTIHQWPATLVQPVGSPLSLECTVEGTSNPNLYWYRQAAGRGLQLLFYSVGIGQISSEVPQNLSASRPQDRQFILSSKKLLLSDSGFYLCAWREKGDSYEQYFGPGTRLTVT.

This clone has only a few counts. The V call is TRBV30, the J call TRBJ2-7; a weak D match, TRBD2 (7 bases). Germline CDR1 GTSNPN, CDR2 SVGIG (reference sequence). V lost 2 bases, J lost 6 bases, and 23 bases lay in between. There are 16 residues in the CDR3. CDR3 loop: CAWSPSWGGPNGEQYF. The DNA of the CDR3 is TGTGCCTGGAGTCCCTCTTGGGGGGGGCCTAACGGCGAGCAGTACTTC.

V and J are TRBV27 and TRBJ1-5, with D perhaps TRBD1 (5 bases). Germline CDR1 and CDR2: MNHEY and SMNVEV (reference sequence). V was pared by 1 base and J by 2 bases, with 9 bases between. The CDR3 is 15 residues long. The CDR3 nucleotides are TGTGCCAGCAGTTTATTAGGGGCAGGCAATCAGCCCCAGCATTTT. It specifies CASSLLGAGNQPQHF.

The chain carries TRBV28 and TRBJ2-6; TRBD1 is a possible D gene (7 bases). The CDR3 is 16 residues long. The germline gives CDR1 MDHEN, CDR2 SYDVKM. The V and J ends lost 6 bases and 4 bases respectively, with 16 bases between them. The CDR3 sequence: CASRKPTGRGANVLTF. The CDR3 region has the DNA TGTGCCAGCAGAAAACCGACAGGGAGGGGGGCCAACGTCCTGACTTTC.

This clone was recorded a few times. CDR3 protein: CAWSPGIAEHNEQFF. The CDR3 bases are TGTGCCTGGAGTCCGGGGATAGCGGAACACAATGAGCAGTTCTTC. V gene TRBV30 combines with J gene TRBJ2-1; a possible D gene is TRBD2 (6 bases). The CDR3 loop spans 15 amino acids. Trimming removed 2 bases from V and 5 bases from J, with 16 bases in between. Per germline, CDR1 GTSNPN and CDR2 SVGIG (reference sequence).

The V call is TRBV4-3, the J call TRBJ2-3; 7 bases match TRBD2. The CDR3 spans 14 residues. The V gene end was trimmed by 4 bases and the J gene end by 2 bases; junction bases not matched to a gene: 3. The V gene's germline CDR1 is LGHNA and CDR2 YSLEER. The CDR3 DNA follows: TGCGCCAGCAGCCTAGCGGGTTACACAGATACGCAGTATTTT. Protein product: CASSLAGYTDTQYF.

This chain joins TRBV5-1 and TRBJ1-3; 7 bases line up with TRBD1. The CDR3 has 14 residues. With 2 bases clipped from V and 2 bases from J, the junction kept 1 base outside the gene matches. Looked up from germline, CDR1 is SGHRS and CDR2 is YFSETQ. Here the CDR3 DNA reads TGCGCCAGCAGCTTACAGGGGACTGGAAACACCATATATTTT. Amino acids: CASSLQGTGNTIYF. Looking up the rest from reference TRBV5-1 and TRBJ1-3 gives the full variable domain: KAGVTQTPRYLIKTRGQQVTLSCSPISGHRSVSWYQQTPGQGLQFLFEYFSETQRNKGNFPGRFSGRQFSNSRSEMNVSTLELGDSALYLCASSLQGTGNTIYFGEGSWLTVV.

This chain links TRBV7-3 with TRBJ2-1; 10 bases align to TRBD2. The CDR3 consists of 15 residues. The J segment lost 9 bases and the V segment lost 0 bases, leaving 5 bases of the junction unmatched. In germline, CDR1 is SGHTA, CDR2 FQGTGA. The CDR3 here is CASSLTSGGTTEQFF. The CDR3 region has the DNA TGTGCCAGCAGCTTAACTAGCGGGGGGACCACTGAGCAGTTCTTC.

The CDR3 here is CAWSGRGATDTQYF. The DNA of the CDR3 is TGTGCCTGGAGTGGGCGGGGGGCCACAGATACGCAGTATTTT. This chain joins TRBV30 and TRBJ2-3; TRBD2 matches 8 bases. The CDR3 extends over 14 amino acids. The J segment lost 2 bases and the V segment lost 1 base, leaving 2 bases of the junction unmatched. CDR1 GTSNPN and CDR2 SVGIG come from the germline V gene (reference sequence).

The chain uses TRBV4-3 and TRBJ2-3; 15 nucleotides agree with TRBD2. CDR1 is LGHNA and CDR2 is YSLEER in the germline V gene. Germline trimming cut 1 base from V and 4 bases from J; bases unmatched to any gene: 3. The CDR3 is 17 residues long. The CDR3 DNA reads as TGCGCCAGCAGCCAAGCCTGGACTAGCGGGGGGGCAGATACGCAGTATTTT. This sequence encodes CASSQAWTSGGADTQYF.

V usage is TRBV5-1 and J usage is TRBJ2-1, with 9 positions matching TRBD1. Germline values: CDR1 SGHRS, CDR2 YFSETQ. This CDR3 is built from 15 residues. Losses at the gene ends were 1 base for V and 6 bases for J; bases not matched to a gene: 5. Written as DNA, the CDR3 is TGCGCCAGCAGCTTGTATGGGACAGGGAGCAATGAGCAGTTCTTC. Encoded protein: CASSLYGTGSNEQFF.

The CDR3 nucleotides read TGTGCCAGCAGCCAATTCCGAGGACTAGCGGGGACCACAGATACGCAGTATTTT. Translated: CASSQFRGLAGTTDTQYF. V is TRBV14 and J is TRBJ2-3; 12 nucleotides line up with TRBD2. The CDR3 is 18 residues long. V shed 2 bases, J shed 2 bases, and the junction held 8 bases outside the gene matches. Germline CDR1 reads SGHDN; CDR2 reads FVKESK. The whole variable domain, remainder taken from reference TRBV14 and TRBJ2-3, is EAGVTQFPSHSVIEKGQTVTLRCDPISGHDNLYWYRRVMGKEIKFLLHFVKESKQDESGMPNNRFLAERTGGTYSTLKVQPAELEDSGVYFCASSQFRGLAGTTDTQYFGPGTRLTVL.